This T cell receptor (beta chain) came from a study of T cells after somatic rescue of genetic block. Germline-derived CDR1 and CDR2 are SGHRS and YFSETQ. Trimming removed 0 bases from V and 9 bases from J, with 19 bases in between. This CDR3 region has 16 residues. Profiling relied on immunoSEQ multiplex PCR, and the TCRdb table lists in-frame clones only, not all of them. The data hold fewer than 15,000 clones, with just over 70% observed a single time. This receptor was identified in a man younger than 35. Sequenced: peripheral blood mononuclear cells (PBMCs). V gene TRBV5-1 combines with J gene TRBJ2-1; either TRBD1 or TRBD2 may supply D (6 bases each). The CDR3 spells CASSLEWWGAKPEQFF. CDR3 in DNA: TGCGCCAGCAGCTTGGAGTGGTGGGGGGCGAAACCTGAGCAGTTCTTC.